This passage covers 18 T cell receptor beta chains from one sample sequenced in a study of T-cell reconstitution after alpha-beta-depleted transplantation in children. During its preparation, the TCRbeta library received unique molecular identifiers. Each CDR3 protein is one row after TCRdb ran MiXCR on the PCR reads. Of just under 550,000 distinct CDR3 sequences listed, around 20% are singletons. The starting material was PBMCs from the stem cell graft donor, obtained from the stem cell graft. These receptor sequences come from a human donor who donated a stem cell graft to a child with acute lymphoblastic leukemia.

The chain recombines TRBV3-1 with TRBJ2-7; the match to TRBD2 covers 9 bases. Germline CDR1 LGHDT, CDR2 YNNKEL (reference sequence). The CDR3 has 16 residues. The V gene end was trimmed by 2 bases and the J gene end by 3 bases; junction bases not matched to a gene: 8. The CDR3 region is CASSQRSSGNDYEQYF. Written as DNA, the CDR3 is TGTGCCAGCAGCCAAAGGTCTAGCGGGAATGACTACGAGCAGTACTTC.

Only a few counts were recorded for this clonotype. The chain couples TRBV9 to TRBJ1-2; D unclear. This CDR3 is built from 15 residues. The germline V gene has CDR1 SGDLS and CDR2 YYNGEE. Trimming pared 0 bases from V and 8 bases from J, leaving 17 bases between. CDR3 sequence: CASSVEGGPMGGYTF. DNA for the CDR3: TGTGCCAGCAGCGTAGAGGGAGGACCCATGGGGGGCTACACCTTC.

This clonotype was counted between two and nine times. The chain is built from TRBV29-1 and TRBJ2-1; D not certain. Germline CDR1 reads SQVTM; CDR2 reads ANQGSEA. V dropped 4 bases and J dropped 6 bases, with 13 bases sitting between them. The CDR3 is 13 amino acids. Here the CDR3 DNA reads TGCAGCGTTGCCAGAGACACCCTCAATGAGCAGTTCTTC. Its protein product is CSVARDTLNEQFF.

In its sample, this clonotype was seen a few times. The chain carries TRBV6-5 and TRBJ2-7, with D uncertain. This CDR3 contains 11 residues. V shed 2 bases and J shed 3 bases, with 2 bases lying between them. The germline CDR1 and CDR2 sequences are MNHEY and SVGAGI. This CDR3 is CASSYLYEQYF. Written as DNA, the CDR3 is TGTGCCAGCAGTTACCTCTACGAGCAGTACTTC.

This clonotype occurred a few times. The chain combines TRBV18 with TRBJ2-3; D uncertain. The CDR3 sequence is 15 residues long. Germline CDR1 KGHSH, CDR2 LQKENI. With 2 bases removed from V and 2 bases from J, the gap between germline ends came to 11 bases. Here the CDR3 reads CASSPRTGHTDTQYF. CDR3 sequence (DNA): TGTGCCAGCTCACCAAGGACCGGTCACACAGATACGCAGTATTTT.

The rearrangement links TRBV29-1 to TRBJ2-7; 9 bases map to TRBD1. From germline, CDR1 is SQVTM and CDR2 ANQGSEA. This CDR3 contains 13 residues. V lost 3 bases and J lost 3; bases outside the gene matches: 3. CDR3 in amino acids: CSVDDRGGYEQYF. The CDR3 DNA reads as TGCAGCGTTGACGACAGGGGGGGCTACGAGCAGTACTTC.

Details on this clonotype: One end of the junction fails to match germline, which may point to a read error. In DNA, the CDR3 is TGTGCCAGCATCCTAGCGGGAGGGCAAGAAACCCAGTACTTC. Amino acid sequence: CASILAGGQETQYF. The V call is TRBV7-9, the J call TRBJ2-5; 12 nucleotides align to TRBD2. The germline V gene encodes CDR1 SEHNR and CDR2 FQNEAQ (reference sequence). This CDR3 spans 14 amino acids.

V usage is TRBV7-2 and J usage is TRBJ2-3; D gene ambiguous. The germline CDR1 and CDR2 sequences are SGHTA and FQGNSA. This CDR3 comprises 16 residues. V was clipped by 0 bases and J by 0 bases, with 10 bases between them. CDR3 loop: CASSLAHGASTDTQYF. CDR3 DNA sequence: TGTGCCAGCAGCTTAGCGCACGGCGCCAGCACAGATACGCAGTATTTT.

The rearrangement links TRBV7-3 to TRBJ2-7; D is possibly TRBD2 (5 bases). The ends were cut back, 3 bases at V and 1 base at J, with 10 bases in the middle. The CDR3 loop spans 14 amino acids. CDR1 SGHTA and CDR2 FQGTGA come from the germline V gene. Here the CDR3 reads CASSLTRTSYEQYF. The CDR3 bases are TGTGCCAGCAGCTTGACACGGACTTCCTACGAGCAGTACTTC.

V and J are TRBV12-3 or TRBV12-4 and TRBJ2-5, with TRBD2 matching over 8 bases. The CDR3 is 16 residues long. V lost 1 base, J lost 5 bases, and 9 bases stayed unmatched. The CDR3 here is CASSLGSSGIYETQYF. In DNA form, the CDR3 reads TGTGCCAGCAGTTTAGGAAGTAGCGGGATCTATGAGACCCAGTACTTC.

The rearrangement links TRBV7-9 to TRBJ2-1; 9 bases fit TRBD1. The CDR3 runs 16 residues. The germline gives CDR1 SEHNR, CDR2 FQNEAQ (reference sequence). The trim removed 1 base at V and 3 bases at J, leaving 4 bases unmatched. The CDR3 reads CASSLGTGVSYNEQFF. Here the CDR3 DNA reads TGTGCCAGCAGCTTAGGGACAGGGGTCAGCTACAATGAGCAGTTCTTC.

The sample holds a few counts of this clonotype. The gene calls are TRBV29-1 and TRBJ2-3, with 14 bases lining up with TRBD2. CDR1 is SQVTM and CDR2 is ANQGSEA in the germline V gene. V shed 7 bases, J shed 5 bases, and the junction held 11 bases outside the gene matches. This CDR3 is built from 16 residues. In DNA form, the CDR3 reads TGCAGCGGTGTAGGACTAGCGGGAGGCTCGGGAGATACGCAGTATTTT. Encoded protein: CSGVGLAGGSGDTQYF.

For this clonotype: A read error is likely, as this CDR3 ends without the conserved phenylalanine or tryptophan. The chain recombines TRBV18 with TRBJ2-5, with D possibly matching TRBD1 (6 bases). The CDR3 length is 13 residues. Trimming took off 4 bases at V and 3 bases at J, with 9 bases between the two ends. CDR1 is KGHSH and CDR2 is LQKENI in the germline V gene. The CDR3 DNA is TGTGCCAGCTCACAATGGACAGAAGAGACCCAGTACGTC. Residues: CASSQWTEETQYV.

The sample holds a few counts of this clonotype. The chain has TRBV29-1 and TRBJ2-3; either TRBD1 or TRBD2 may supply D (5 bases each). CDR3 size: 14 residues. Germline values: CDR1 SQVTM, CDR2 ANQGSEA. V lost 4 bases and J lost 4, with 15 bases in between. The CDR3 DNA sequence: TGCAGCGTTGTGTGGGGGAGTAGGGCAGATACGCAGTATTTT. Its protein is CSVVWGSRADTQYF.

Here the CDR3 DNA reads TGTGCCAGCAGGCAGGGGCCAATCAGTGAGCAGTTCTTC. It translates to CASRQGPISEQFF. The chain employs TRBV27 and TRBJ2-1, with a tentative D call TRBD1 (6 bases). Trimming shortened V by 6 bases and J by 9 bases, and 15 bases separated the two germline ends. There are 13 residues in the CDR3. The germline V gene has CDR1 MNHEY and CDR2 SMNVEV (reference sequence).

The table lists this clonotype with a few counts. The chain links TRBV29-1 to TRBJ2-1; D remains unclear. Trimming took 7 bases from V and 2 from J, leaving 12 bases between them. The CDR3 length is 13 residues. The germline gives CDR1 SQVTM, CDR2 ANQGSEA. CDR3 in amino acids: CSELTPTYNEQFF. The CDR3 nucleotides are TGCAGCGAGCTGACACCGACCTACAATGAGCAGTTCTTC.

CDR3 nucleotides: TGTGCCAGCAGGTCAATCCAAGGCCAGGGAAGATATGGCTACACCTTC. Protein product: CASRSIQGQGRYGYTF. This sequence joins TRBV7-6 and TRBJ1-2, with a tentative D call TRBD1 (5 bases). Per germline, CDR1 SGHVS and CDR2 FNYEAQ. V was clipped by 6 bases and J by 5 bases, with 22 bases between them. The CDR3 has 16 amino acids.

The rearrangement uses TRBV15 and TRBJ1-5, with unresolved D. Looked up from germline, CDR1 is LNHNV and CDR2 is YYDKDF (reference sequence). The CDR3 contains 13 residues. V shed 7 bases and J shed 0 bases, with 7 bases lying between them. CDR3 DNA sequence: TGTGCCACCAATCAGTATAGCAATCAGCCCCAGCATTTT. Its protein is CATNQYSNQPQHF.